This T cell receptor (beta chain) was observed in a study of T cell responses to AZD1222 COVID-19 vaccine. About the research overall: Pooled samples include second doses given at about 4 or 12 weeks.

The repertoire was sequenced with immunoSEQ multiplex PCR; TCRdb's copy has only in-frame clones and lacks some. The profile shows 100,000 to 150,000 clones, approximately 88% of them singletons. Per germline, CDR1 LGHNA and CDR2 YNFKEQ. J gave up 5 bases and V 0 bases, and 6 bases lay outside the gene matches. The CDR3 has 15 residues. The sequenced sample was peripheral blood, obtained on day 0 of AZD1222 vaccination. The chain couples TRBV4-2 to TRBJ1-2; TRBD1 matches at 7 bases. The TCR was taken from an adult in good health. The CDR3 spells CASSQDRRDSYGYTF. Written as DNA, the CDR3 is TGTGCCAGCAGCCAAGATAGGCGGGACAGTTATGGCTACACCTTC.